The 3 T cell receptor beta chains given below trace back to one sample, sequenced in a study of control samples from healthy donors and cancer patients (dated by TCRdb to the early 2020s). Libraries were built with the immunoSEQ multiplex PCR assay. TCRdb mirrors the immuneACCESS table, restricted to in-frame sequences. Some clones are absent from its copies; in checked studies, under half trace to an unresolved V gene, and the reason for the others is unknown. This sample is represented by about 2,300 clones; approximately 96% of them were singletons. The ten largest clones take up around 11% of the sample. The specimen sequenced was PBMCs. These receptors were obtained from a man aged 65-85 years with colorectal cancer.

The chain carries TRBV6-5 and TRBJ2-1; 8 nucleotides line up with TRBD1. Per the germline V gene, CDR1 is MNHEY and CDR2 is SVGAGI. The CDR3 runs to 15 residues. Germline trimming cut 5 bases from V and 3 bases from J; bases unmatched to any gene: 6. CDR3 region: CASSRKTGVYNEQFF. The CDR3, as DNA: TGTGCCAGCAGTCGCAAGACAGGGGTCTACAATGAGCAGTTCTTC.

This chain uses TRBV2 with TRBJ1-2; possibly TRBD1 for D (6 bases). The CDR3 contains 15 residues. Between the trimmed V and J ends, which lost 11 bases and 4 bases, there was a span of 23 bases. Germline V gives CDR1 SNHLY, CDR2 FYNNEI. The CDR3: CAGGQTLQNIYGYTF. The CDR3 DNA is TGTGCCGGAGGACAGACCCTCCAGAATATCTATGGCTACACCTTC. The complete variable domain, with remaining parts taken from reference TRBV2 and TRBJ1-2, reads EPEVTQTPSHQVTQMGQEVILRCVPISNHLYFYWYRQILGQKVEFLVSFYNNEISEKSEIFDDQFSVERPDGSNFTLKIRSTKLEDSAMYFCAGGQTLQNIYGYTFGSGTRLTVV.

V and J are TRBV5-5 and TRBJ2-3; D ambiguous. The CDR3 has 13 amino acids. V lost 2 bases and J 0 bases, leaving 4 bases between the germline ends. CDR1 and CDR2 (germline): SGHKS, YYEKEE (reference sequence). The CDR3 is CASSFRSTDTQYF. The CDR3 DNA is TGTGCCAGCAGCTTTAGGAGCACAGATACGCAGTATTTT.